The rows below give T cell receptor beta chains drawn from one sample of a study of blood T cell repertoires in COVID-19. The table came from immunoSEQ multiplex PCR; TCRdb's copy has only in-frame clones and leaves some out. The sample lists roughly 300,000 clones; 75% to 90% were seen once. Sequencing input: peripheral blood. The source is a middle-aged woman who had recovered from COVID-19. CDR3s include the opening cysteine and the closing phenylalanine or tryptophan. D genes are given only for firm matches. Clone sizes are given selectively: once, few, many, or a class where the clone is expanded.

>TRBD2|TRBJ2-3|.|TRBV9
TGTGCCAGCAGCCCGGCCGGGACTAGCCGAGATACGCAGTATTTT
CASSPAGTSRDTQYF
>.|TRBJ2-7|once|TRBV11-2
TGTGCCAGCAGCCCGATGGGGGCTTTCTCCTACGAGCAGTACTTC
CASSPMGAFSYEQYF
>.|TRBJ1-6|.|TRBV27
TGTGCCAGCGGGGACTTCTCCTATAATTCACCCCTCCACTTT
CASGDFSYNSPLHF
>TRBD1|TRBJ1-2|.|TRBV7-2
TGTGCCAGCAGCACAGGGGGAGGCTATGGCTACACCTTC
CASSTGGGYGYTF
>.|TRBJ2-1|.|TRBV2
TGTGCCAGCAGTGAAGGGACTGTGCTCAATGAGCAGTTCTTC
CASSEGTVLNEQFF
>.|TRBJ1-1|.|TRBV3-1/TRBV3-2
TGTGCCAGCAGCCAAATAGAAGGGGCGAGGGCTTTCTTT
CASSQIEGARAFF
>.|TRBJ1-2|.|TRBV4-1
TGCGCCAGCAGCCAGAGCCTAGTCCAAGGCTACACCTTC
CASSQSLVQGYTF
>.|TRBJ2-5|.|TRBV6-1
TGTGCCAGCAGTGAACTCCCGAACTTCGAGGAGACCCAGTACTTC
CASSELPNFEETQYF
>.|TRBJ2-5|.|TRBV4-3
TGCGCCAGCAGCCAAGTGAAGCCAGGGAAGGAGAAGACCCAGTACTTC
CASSQVKPGKEKTQYF
>TRBD2|TRBJ2-5|.|TRBV2
TGTGCCAGCAGTTGGACTAGCGGGGGAGCCTCGATGGGGGAGACCCAGTACTTC
CASSWTSGGASMGETQYF
>TRBD1|TRBJ1-6|.|TRBV7-6
TGTGCCAGCAGCTTGACAGGGGTAAATTCACCCCTCCACTTT
CASSLTGVNSPLHF
>TRBD2|TRBJ2-3|.|TRBV2
TGTGCCAGCGGGGGACTAGCGGGCACAGATACGCAGTATTTT
CASGGLAGTDTQYF
>.|TRBJ2-5|.|TRBV3-1/TRBV3-2
TGTGCCACCGGCCAGGAGGAGACCCAGTACTTC
CATGQEETQYF
>TRBD1|TRBJ2-2|.|TRBV5-6
TGTGCCAGCAGCATAAGAACAGGGGATTACACCGGGGAGCTGTTTTTT
CASSIRTGDYTGELFF